This TCR beta chain derives from a study of T cell changes during pregnancy in multiple sclerosis. This clone has just one count. Germline CDR1 and CDR2: PRHDT and FYEKMQ (reference sequence). The CDR3 is 14 residues long. V was pared by 0 bases and J by 4 bases, with 2 bases of the junction left unmatched. This table comes from immunoSEQ multiplex PCR, and its TCRdb copy is limited to in-frame clones, with some not included. This table holds 32,000 or so clones, more than 70% found once. The V gene is TRBV13, the J gene TRBJ2-7; 8 nucleotides align to TRBD1. Sequencing used CD8+ T cells from peripheral blood mononuclear cells, obtained in the first trimester of pregnancy. The origin of this receptor is a female donor with multiple sclerosis, enrolled in a pregnancy study. CDR3: CASSLGTGEYEQYF. CDR3 sequence (DNA): TGTGCCAGCAGCTTAGGGACAGGGGAATACGAGCAGTACTTC.